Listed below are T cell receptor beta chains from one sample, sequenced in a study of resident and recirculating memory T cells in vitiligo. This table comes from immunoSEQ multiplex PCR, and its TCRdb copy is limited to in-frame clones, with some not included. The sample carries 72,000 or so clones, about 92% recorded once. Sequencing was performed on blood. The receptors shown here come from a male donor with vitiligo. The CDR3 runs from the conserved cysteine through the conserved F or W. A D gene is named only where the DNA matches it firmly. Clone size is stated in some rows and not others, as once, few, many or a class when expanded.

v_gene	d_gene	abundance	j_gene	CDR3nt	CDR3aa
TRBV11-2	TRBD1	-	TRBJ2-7	TGTGCCAGCAGCTTTGGACAGGGATACGAGCAGTACTTC	CASSFGQGYEQYF
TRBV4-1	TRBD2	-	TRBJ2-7	TGCGCCAGCAGCCATGGGGAGGGGCCGGGCTACGAGCAGTACTTC	CASSHGEGPGYEQYF
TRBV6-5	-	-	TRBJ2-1	TGTGCCAGCAGAAGGGGCCCTCTCCAGTTCTTC	CASRRGPLQFF
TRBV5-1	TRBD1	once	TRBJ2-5	TGCGCCAGCAGCATAGGGACAGCTAAAGAGACCCAGTACTTC	CASSIGTAKETQYF
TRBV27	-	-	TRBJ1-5	TGTGCCAGCAGTCCGTCGGACATATTTAGCAATCAGCCCCAGCATTTT	CASSPSDIFSNQPQHF
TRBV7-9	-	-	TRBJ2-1	TGTGCCAGCAGCATAGGCAGGCTTACCTCCTACAATGAGCAGTTCTTC	CASSIGRLTSYNEQFF
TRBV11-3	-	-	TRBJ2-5	TGTGCCAGCAGCTTGGGGGGAAAGGGCCAAGAGACCCAGTACTTC	CASSLGGKGQETQYF
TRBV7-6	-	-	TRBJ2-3	TGTGCCAGCAGCACTCGGAGGGCCGCTAGCACAGATACGCAGTATTTT	CASSTRRAASTDTQYF
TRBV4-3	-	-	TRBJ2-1	TGCGCCAGCAGCCAAGAGGGGCCTGGGAATGAGCAGTTCTTC	CASSQEGPGNEQFF
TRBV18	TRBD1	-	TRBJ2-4	TGTGCCAGCTCTCAGGCCGGGACAGCGAAAAACATTCAGTACTTC	CASSQAGTAKNIQYF
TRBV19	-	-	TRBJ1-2	TGTGCCAGTAGGACGACAGGCTTCTATGGCTACACCTTC	CASRTTGFYGYTF
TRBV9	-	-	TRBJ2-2	TGTGCCAGCAGCGGAGGACACGGATACACCGGGGAGCTGTTTTTT	CASSGGHGYTGELFF
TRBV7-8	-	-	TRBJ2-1	TGTGCCAGCGGCCTCTTTGTTGTGGTGGGCCTTGTTGAGCAGTTCTTC	CASGLFVVVGLVEQFF
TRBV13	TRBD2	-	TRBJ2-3	TGTGCCAGCAGCTTGGGGACTAGCGGGAGGGGAGATACGCAGTATTTT	CASSLGTSGRGDTQYF
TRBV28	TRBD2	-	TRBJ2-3	TGTGCCAGCAGTTGGCTTCCCCCGGGACTAGCGGGAGGTTTTAGGGCAGATACGCAGTATTTT	CASSWLPPGLAGGFRADTQYF
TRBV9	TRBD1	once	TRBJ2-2	TGTGCCAGCAGCCCCGGGACAGGGCCCTCCGGGGAGCTGTTTTTT	CASSPGTGPSGELFF
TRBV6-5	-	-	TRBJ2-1	TGTGCCAGCAGCCCACAGGTGAGCTCCTACAATGAGCAGTTCTTC	CASSPQVSSYNEQFF
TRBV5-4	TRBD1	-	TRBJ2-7	TGTGCCAGCAGCTTGCTGGGGACAGGGGCCTACGAGCAGTACTTC	CASSLLGTGAYEQYF
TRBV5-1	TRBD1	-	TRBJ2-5	TGCGCCAGCAGCTTGGTACAGGGACAGGGCCCGGGGACCCAGTACTTC	CASSLVQGQGPGTQYF
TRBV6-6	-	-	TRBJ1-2	TGTGCCAGCACTCTTACGACAGGAGGAAGAGGCTACACCTTC	CASTLTTGGRGYTF
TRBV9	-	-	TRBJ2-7	TGTGCCAGCAGCGCCGTCACGGGAGTATCCAACGAGCAGTACTTC	CASSAVTGVSNEQYF
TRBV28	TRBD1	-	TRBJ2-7	TGTGCCAGCAGTTTAGGGGACAGGGGCTACGAGCAGTACTTC	CASSLGDRGYEQYF
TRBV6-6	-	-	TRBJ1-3	TGTGCCAGCAGTTTCGGGGTAGAGTGGGCCCGAAACACCATATATTTT	CASSFGVEWARNTIYF
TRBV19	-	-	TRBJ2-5	TGTGCCAGTAGTATTATGTCTGGGGCTTTTGTGACCCAGTACTTC	CASSIMSGAFVTQYF
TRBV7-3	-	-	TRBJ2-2	TGTGCCAGCAGCTTAATGTTTCCAGGGGCCCTAGGTCCCACCGGGGAGCTGTTTTTT	CASSLMFPGALGPTGELFF